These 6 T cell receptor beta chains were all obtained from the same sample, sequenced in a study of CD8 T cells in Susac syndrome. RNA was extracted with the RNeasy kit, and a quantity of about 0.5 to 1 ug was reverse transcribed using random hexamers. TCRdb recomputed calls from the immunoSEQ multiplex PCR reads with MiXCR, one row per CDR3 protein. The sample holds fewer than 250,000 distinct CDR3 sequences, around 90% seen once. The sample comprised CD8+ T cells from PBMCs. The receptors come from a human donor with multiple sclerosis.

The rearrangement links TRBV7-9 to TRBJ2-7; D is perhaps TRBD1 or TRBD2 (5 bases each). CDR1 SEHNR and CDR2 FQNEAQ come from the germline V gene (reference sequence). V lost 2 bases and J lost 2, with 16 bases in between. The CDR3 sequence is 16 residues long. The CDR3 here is CASSLTWGLEAYEQYF. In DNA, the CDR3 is TGTGCCAGCAGCTTAACGTGGGGGTTAGAAGCCTACGAGCAGTACTTC.

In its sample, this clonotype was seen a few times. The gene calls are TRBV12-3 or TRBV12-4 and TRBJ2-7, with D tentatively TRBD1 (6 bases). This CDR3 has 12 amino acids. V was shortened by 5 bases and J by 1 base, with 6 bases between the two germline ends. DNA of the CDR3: TGTGCCAGCAGTACAGGGTCCTACGAGCAGTACTTC. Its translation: CASSTGSYEQYF.

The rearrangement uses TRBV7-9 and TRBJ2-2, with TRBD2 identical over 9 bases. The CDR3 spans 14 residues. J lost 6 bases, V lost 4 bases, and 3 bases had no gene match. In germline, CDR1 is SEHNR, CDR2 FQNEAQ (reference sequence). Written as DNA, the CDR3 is TGTGCCAGCAGCTGGGGACTAGCTCCCGGGGAGCTGTTTTTT. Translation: CASSWGLAPGELFF.

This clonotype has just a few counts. The CDR3 DNA follows: TGTGCCATCAGTGTTGGTTTTACTGAGCAGTTCTTC. As protein: CAISVGFTEQFF. This chain connects TRBV10-3 to TRBJ2-1; D gene uncertain. This CDR3 comprises 12 residues. Per germline, CDR1 ENHRY and CDR2 SYGVKD. V lost 4 bases and J lost 9, with 10 bases in between.

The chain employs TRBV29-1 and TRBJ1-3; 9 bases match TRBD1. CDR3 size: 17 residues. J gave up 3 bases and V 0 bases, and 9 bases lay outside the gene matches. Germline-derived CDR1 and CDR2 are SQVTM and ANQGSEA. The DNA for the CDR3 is TGCAGCGTTGAAGAATACGGGACAGGGAAGCTTGGAAACACCATATATTTT. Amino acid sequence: CSVEEYGTGKLGNTIYF.

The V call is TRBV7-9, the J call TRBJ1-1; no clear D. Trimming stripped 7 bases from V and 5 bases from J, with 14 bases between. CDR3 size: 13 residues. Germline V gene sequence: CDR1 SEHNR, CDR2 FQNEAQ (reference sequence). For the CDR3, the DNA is TGTGCCAGCATCCACGTTCCTAAGACTGAAGCTTTCTTT. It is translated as CASIHVPKTEAFF. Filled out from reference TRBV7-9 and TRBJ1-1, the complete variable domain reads DTGVSQNPRHKITKRGQNVTFRCDPISEHNRLYWYRQTLGQGPEFLTYFQNEAQLEKSRLLSDRFSAERPKGSFSTLEIQRTEQGDSAMYLCASIHVPKTEAFFGQGTRLTVV.